A selection of T cell receptor beta chains follows, all from one sample in a study of PD-L1 blockade in urothelial cancer. Libraries were prepared by immunoSEQ multiplex PCR; TCRdb keeps only in-frame clonotypes and omits some of them. Of under 40,000 clones in the sample, roughly 82% were seen once. The sample in question was PBMCs, obtained around atezolizumab (anti-PD-L1) treatment. The receptors here all came from a man in his sixties with urothelial cancer. CDR3s include the opening cysteine and the closing phenylalanine or tryptophan. The order of the fields is D gene, clone size, V gene, CDR3 length, J gene, CDR3 DNA, CDR3 protein. A D gene is named only where the DNA matches it firmly. Clone size, where shown, is once, few, many, or a class for clones that have expanded.

TRBD2,.,TRBV2,21,TRBJ2-7,TGTGCCAGCAGTGTCCCGGGACAGGGGGGACTAGCGGGAGTCCCACGTAACGAGCAGTACTTC,CASSVPGQGGLAGVPRNEQYF
.,.,TRBV29-1,13,TRBJ1-5,TGCAGCGTTGCCAGGGATAGCAATCAGCCCCAGCATTTT,CSVARDSNQPQHF
.,.,TRBV5-1,17,TRBJ2-1,TGCGCCAGCAGCTTGGCCCCATCGGGGAGAAGTGGGCGTGAGCAGTTCTTC,CASSLAPSGRSGREQFF
TRBD1,.,TRBV7-2,17,TRBJ2-5,TGTGCCAGCAGACTCACGCCCGGGACAGGGGGCGTGGAGACCCAGTACTTC,CASRLTPGTGGVETQYF
.,.,TRBV14,14,TRBJ2-7,TGTGCCAGCAGCCAAGTAGCAGGGATCGGCGAGCAGTACTTC,CASSQVAGIGEQYF
.,.,TRBV19,12,TRBJ1-2,TGTGCCAGTTTCGACGGGTACTATGGCTACACCTTC,CASFDGYYGYTF
.,.,TRBV6-5,15,TRBJ1-6,TGTGCCAGCAGTTACTCTGGGGGGAGTAATTCACCCCTCCACTTT,CASSYSGGSNSPLHF
.,.,TRBV5-6,13,TRBJ2-5,TGTGCCAGCAGCTTGGTGACCCCCCAGGACCAGTACTTC,CASSLVTPQDQYF
TRBD2,.,TRBV7-9,15,TRBJ2-7,TGTGCCAGCAGCCCAGGACTAGCGGGAGTCTACGAGCAGTACTTC,CASSPGLAGVYEQYF
.,.,TRBV11-2,14,TRBJ2-5,TGTGCCAGCAGCTACCGAGGAGGTGGGGAGACCCAGTACTTC,CASSYRGGGETQYF
TRBD1,.,TRBV7-8,16,TRBJ2-7,TGTGCCAGCAGCTTAGCGCCGGGACAGGGGGTCGTCGAGCAGTACTTC,CASSLAPGQGVVEQYF
.,once,TRBV6-6,12,TRBJ1-2,TGTGCCAGCAGTCGCCAGGGTGGAGGCTACACCTTC,CASSRQGGGYTF
TRBD1,.,TRBV6-1,15,TRBJ1-5,TGTGCCAGCAGTAATACGGGACAGCTTAATCAGCCCCAGCATTTT,CASSNTGQLNQPQHF
.,.,TRBV14,13,TRBJ1-1,TGTGCCAGCAGCCAAGTTTCAGGTGCTGAAGCTTTCTTT,CASSQVSGAEAFF
.,.,TRBV30,15,TRBJ1-6,TGTGCCTGGGCGTCCGGGACACAAGGGGAGTCACCCCTCCACTTT,CAWASGTQGESPLHF
.,.,TRBV5-1,13,TRBJ1-2,TGCGCCAGCAGCCAACAGGAGATCTATGGCTACACCTTC,CASSQQEIYGYTF
.,.,TRBV9,16,TRBJ2-7,TGTGCCAGCAACCTATACAGGGCCTCGTGGTCCTACGAGCAGTACTTC,CASNLYRASWSYEQYF
TRBD1,.,TRBV18,17,TRBJ1-6,TGTGCCAGCTCACCCGGGGACAGGGGTTCCTATAATTCACCCCTCCACTTT,CASSPGDRGSYNSPLHF
.,.,TRBV19,14,TRBJ2-7,TGTGCCAGTAGTATAACAGGAACTCCTGGCGAGCAGTACTTC,CASSITGTPGEQYF
TRBD2,.,TRBV11-2,14,TRBJ2-1,TGTGCCAGCAGCAGACTAGCGGCGGGCGATGAGCAGTTCTTC,CASSRLAAGDEQFF
.,.,TRBV11-2,15,TRBJ2-2,TGTGCCAGCAGCTTACTAAGAGACAGCACCGGGGAGCTGTTTTTT,CASSLLRDSTGELFF
.,.,TRBV7-2,14,TRBJ2-7,TGTGCCAGCAGCTTAGATCAGGGGACCTACGAGCAGTACTTC,CASSLDQGTYEQYF
.,.,TRBV4-1,17,TRBJ2-1,TGCGCCAGCAGCCAAGATAGGGCGGGACAGCTATACAATGAGCAGTTCTTC,CASSQDRAGQLYNEQFF
.,.,TRBV6-1,14,TRBJ1-5,TGTGCCAGCAGTGAGGGCGAACGCTTGGAGCCCCAGCATTTT,CASSEGERLEPQHF
TRBD2,.,TRBV7-6,17,TRBJ2-1,TGTGCCAGCAGCCCGTGGACTAGCGGGGGGGCGTACAATGAGCAGTTCTTC,CASSPWTSGGAYNEQFF
.,.,TRBV7-8,14,TRBJ2-7,TGCGCCAGCAGCTTGGCGGGGCTGATCTACGAGCAGTACTTC,CASSLAGLIYEQYF
.,.,TRBV4-1,19,TRBJ2-6,TGCGCCAGCAGCCAAGATAAAAAGGGGCTTTCCTCTGGGGCCAACGTCCTGACTTTC,CASSQDKKGLSSGANVLTF
TRBD1,.,TRBV27,14,TRBJ1-1,TGTGCCAGCAGTGGGACAGGGGGGTGGACTGAAGCTTTCTTT,CASSGTGGWTEAFF
TRBD2,once,TRBV27,15,TRBJ2-1,TGTGCCAGCAGTTCGACTAGCGGGAGACCCAATGAGCAGTTCTTC,CASSSTSGRPNEQFF
.,.,TRBV29-1,11,TRBJ1-5,TGCAGCGTTATGGGGACAACGACCCAGCATTTT,CSVMGTTTQHF
.,once,TRBV6-1,14,TRBJ1-3,TGTGCCAGCAGTGAAACAATCGGGGGAAACACCATATATTTT,CASSETIGGNTIYF
.,.,TRBV21-1,15,TRBJ2-7,TGTGCCAGCAGCAAAGGAAGCCCACAGGGTTACGAGCAGTACTTC,CASSKGSPQGYEQYF
TRBD1,.,TRBV7-6,16,TRBJ2-2,TGTGCCAGCAGCCCCCAGGACAGGCCGAGCACCGGGGAGCTGTTTTTT,CASSPQDRPSTGELFF
.,few,TRBV7-7,14,TRBJ2-1,TGTGCTAGCAGCTTAGAGGCGGTAGGCAATGAGCAGTTCTTC,CASSLEAVGNEQFF
.,.,TRBV18,15,TRBJ1-3,TGTGCCAGCGCCCAGGGGTTAAACTCTGGAAACACCATATATTTT,CASAQGLNSGNTIYF